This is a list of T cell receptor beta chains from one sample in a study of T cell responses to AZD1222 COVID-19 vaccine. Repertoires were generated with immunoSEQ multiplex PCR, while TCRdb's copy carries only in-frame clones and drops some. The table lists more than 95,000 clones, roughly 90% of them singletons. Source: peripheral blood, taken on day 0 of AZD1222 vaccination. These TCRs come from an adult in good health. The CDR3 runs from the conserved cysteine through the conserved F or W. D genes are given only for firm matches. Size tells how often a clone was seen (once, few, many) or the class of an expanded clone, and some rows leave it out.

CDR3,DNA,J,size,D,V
CATSDTGGNYEQYF,TGTGCCACCAGTGACACAGGGGGGAACTACGAGCAGTACTTC,TRBJ2-7,-,TRBD1,TRBV24-1
CASSSGLAGSEQYF,TGTGCCAGCAGCTCAGGACTAGCGGGAAGCGAGCAGTACTTC,TRBJ2-7,-,TRBD2,TRBV5-8
CASKTGPLTGQYF,TGTGCCAGCAAGACAGGCCCATTGACGGGGCAGTACTTC,TRBJ2-7,-,-,TRBV6-5
CASSPDRGGLVKNIQYF,TGTGCCAGCAGCCCTGACAGGGGCGGTTTAGTCAAAAACATTCAGTACTTC,TRBJ2-4,-,TRBD1,TRBV9
CASSVTGQLNTEAFF,TGTGCCAGCAGTGTCACAGGGCAGCTGAACACTGAAGCTTTCTTT,TRBJ1-1,-,-,TRBV28
CASSQPGRDQPQHF,TGTGCCAGCAGCCAGCCAGGGCGGGATCAGCCCCAGCATTTT,TRBJ1-5,-,-,TRBV3-1/TRBV3-2
CASSAFLTMDRVKVSETQYF,TGTGCCAGCAGCGCTTTCCTTACCATGGACAGGGTAAAGGTCAGTGAGACCCAGTACTTC,TRBJ2-5,-,TRBD1,TRBV6-6
CASIFPGLAGGETQYF,TGTGCCAGCATTTTTCCGGGACTAGCGGGAGGGGAGACCCAGTACTTC,TRBJ2-5,-,TRBD2,TRBV2
CASSPGTGSSYEQYF,TGTGCCAGCAGCCCCGGGACAGGGAGCTCCTACGAGCAGTACTTC,TRBJ2-7,-,TRBD1,TRBV3-1/TRBV3-2
CASRPPVVGGSPLHF,TGTGCCAGCAGGCCACCAGTAGTTGGGGGTTCACCCCTCCACTTT,TRBJ1-6,-,-,TRBV28
CASSYLSGNTEAFF,TGTGCCAGCAGTTACTTAAGCGGAAACACTGAAGCTTTCTTT,TRBJ1-1,-,-,TRBV6-5
CATSGSLVGTGELFF,TGTGCCACCAGTGGGTCACTAGTAGGTACCGGGGAGCTGTTTTTT,TRBJ2-2,-,-,TRBV24-1
CASSPGTGGLGYTF,TGTGCCAGCAGCCCCGGGACAGGGGGCCTTGGCTACACCTTC,TRBJ1-2,once,TRBD1,TRBV6-5
CASSYRAGDTEAFF,TGTGCCAGCAGTTACAGGGCAGGGGACACTGAAGCTTTCTTT,TRBJ1-1,-,-,TRBV6-5
CATQNDPYEQYF,TGTGCCACCCAAAACGACCCCTACGAGCAGTACTTC,TRBJ2-7,-,-,TRBV15
CASSLGRSPLHF,TGTGCCAGCAGCCTCGGAAGATCACCCCTCCACTTT,TRBJ1-6,-,-,TRBV11-1
CASSPSVSGQYF,TGTGCCAGCAGCCCAAGCGTCTCAGGGCAGTACTTC,TRBJ2-7,-,-,TRBV14